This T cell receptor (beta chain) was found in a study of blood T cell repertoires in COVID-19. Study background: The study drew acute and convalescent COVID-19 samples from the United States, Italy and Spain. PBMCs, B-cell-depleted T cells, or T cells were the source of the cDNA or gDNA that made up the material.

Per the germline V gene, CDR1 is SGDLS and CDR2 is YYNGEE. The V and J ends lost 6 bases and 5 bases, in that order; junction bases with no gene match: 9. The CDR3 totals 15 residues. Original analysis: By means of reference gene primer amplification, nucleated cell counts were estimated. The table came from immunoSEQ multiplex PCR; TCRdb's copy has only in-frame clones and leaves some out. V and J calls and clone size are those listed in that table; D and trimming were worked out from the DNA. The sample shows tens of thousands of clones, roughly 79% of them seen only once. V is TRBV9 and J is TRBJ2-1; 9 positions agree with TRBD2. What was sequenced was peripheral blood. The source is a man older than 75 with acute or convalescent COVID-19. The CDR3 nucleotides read TGTGCCAGCACCCCGAGAGCGGGAGGCGACAATGAGCAGTTCTTC. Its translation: CASTPRAGGDNEQFF.